This T cell receptor (beta chain) was found in a study of human T cells and chemical hapten exposure. MiXCR, applied by TCRdb to the RACE reads, yields one record per CDR3 protein. The sample yields fewer than 150,000 distinct CDR3 sequences, about 14% seen once. Time point specified: pre-sensitization, week 0. Sample treatment: therapeutic diphenylcyclopropenone sensitization with weekly scalp DPC. This clonotype was seen only a few times. Germline CDR1 and CDR2: SGHTA and FQGTGA. V shed 6 bases and J 3 bases; nucleotides not matched to a gene: 10. The CDR3 length is 16 residues. The source is a woman aged 18-30 years with alopecia areata. Some clones in this sample may be carry-over from other donors' samples. Sequenced here: whole blood, sampled in connection with sensitization to the hapten diphenylcyclopropenone (DPC). The V gene is TRBV7-3, the J gene TRBJ2-1; 8 positions agree with TRBD2. CDR3 region: CASSLIPGLDYNEQFF. CDR3 in DNA: TGTGCCAGCAGTCTAATCCCGGGACTAGACTACAATGAGCAGTTCTTC.